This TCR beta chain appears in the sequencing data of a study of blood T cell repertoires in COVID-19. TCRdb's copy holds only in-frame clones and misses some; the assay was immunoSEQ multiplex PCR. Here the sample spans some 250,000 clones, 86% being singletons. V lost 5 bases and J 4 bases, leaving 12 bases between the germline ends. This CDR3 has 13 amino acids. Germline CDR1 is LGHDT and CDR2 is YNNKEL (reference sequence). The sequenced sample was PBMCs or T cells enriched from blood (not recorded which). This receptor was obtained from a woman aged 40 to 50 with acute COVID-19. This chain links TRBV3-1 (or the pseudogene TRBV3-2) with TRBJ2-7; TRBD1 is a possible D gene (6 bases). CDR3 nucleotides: TGTGCCAGCAGCTTCGGGACACTTTACGAGCAGTACTTC. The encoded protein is CASSFGTLYEQYF.